This is a list of T cell receptor beta chains from one sample in a study of tumor and adjacent non-tumor tissue in lung cancer. Each CDR3 protein gets one entry after TCRdb re-called the multiplex PCR reads with MiXCR. The sample lists fewer than 55,000 distinct CDR3 sequences; approximately 59% were seen once. The sample comprised distant non-tumor lung tissue. Every receptor here comes from a woman in her forties with non-small cell lung cancer. Each CDR3 is given with its conserved first and last residue. Each record gives: clone size, V gene, J gene, D gene, CDR3 protein, CDR3 DNA. D genes are given only for firm matches. Size is omitted from some rows. Given values are once, few, many or a class for expanded clones.

-	TRBV6-6	TRBJ1-3	-	CGSSYGGREIGSTIYF	TGTGGCAGCAGTTATGGCGGTCGGGAGATTGGAAGCACCATATATTTT
many	TRBV5-5	TRBJ2-3	-	CASSPGGLTADTQYF	TGTGCCAGCAGCCCGGGGGGCCTGACGGCAGATACGCAGTATTTT
few	TRBV2	TRBJ1-5	-	CASSVRGFDQPQHF	TGTGCCAGCAGTGTCAGAGGTTTCGATCAGCCCCAGCATTTT
-	TRBV11-1	TRBJ2-1	TRBD1	CANSQGAVTWNGRFF	TGTGCCAACAGTCAGGGGGCTGTGACGTGGAATGGGCGGTTCTTC
-	TRBV11-2	TRBJ2-1	-	CACSLVPGNEQFF	TGTGCCTGCAGCCTAGTCCCTGGCAATGAGCAGTTCTTC
-	TRBV6-2/TRBV6-3	TRBJ1-2	-	CASSYGTDNYGCTF	TGTGCCAGCAGTTACGGGACGGATAACTATGGCTGTACCTTC
many	TRBV4-1	TRBJ2-7	-	CASSQDLGEVFFYEQYF	TGCGCCAGCAGCCAAGATCTCGGGGAAGTCTTTTTCTACGAGCAGTACTTC
many	TRBV5-1	TRBJ1-2	-	CASSPGQTNYGYTF	TGCGCCAGCAGCCCCGGACAGACTAACTATGGCTACACCTTC
many	TRBV6-6	TRBJ2-5	TRBD1	CASSYGRLRQGVLVETQYF	TGTGCCAGCAGTTACGGCAGACTAAGGCAGGGGGTTTTGGTAGAGACCCAGTACTTC
once	TRBV6-1	TRBJ2-3	TRBD1	CASEGIGTGTQYF	TGTGCCAGCGAAGGGATAGGGACAGGTACGCAGTATTTT
-	TRBV6-1	TRBJ2-1	TRBD1	CAISSSGTGTGNEQFF	TGTGCCATTAGTTCCTCCGGGACAGGGACGGGTAATGAGCAGTTCTTC
-	TRBV11-3	TRBJ2-1	-	CASSLEGRGGDEQFF	TGTGCCAGCAGCTTAGAGGGGCGGGGAGGAGATGAGCAGTTCTTC
-	TRBV10-2	TRBJ2-2	TRBD2	CASNREGWSWELFF	TGCGCCAGCAACCGGGAGGGCTGGAGCTGGGAGCTGTTTTTC
-	TRBV12-3/TRBV12-4	TRBJ2-3	-	CASRRAGADGDTQYF	TGTGCCAGCAGGAGGGCCGGGGCAGACGGAGATACGCAGTATTTT
-	TRBV11-2	TRBJ2-2	-	CASSLVLLTGELFF	TGTGCCAGCAGCTTAGTCCTTCTCACCGGGGAGCTGTTTTTT
-	TRBV4-1	TRBJ1-1	-	CASNQQWNTVTFF	TGCGCCAGCAACCAGCAGTGGAACACTGTAACTTTCTTT
-	TRBV11-2	TRBJ1-2	-	CASSLVKHGGYTF	TGTGCCAGCAGCTTAGTGAAACATGGCGGCTACACCTTC
many	TRBV6-6	TRBJ2-7	TRBD1	CASSYVGVLGQTYEQYF	TGTGCCAGCAGTTACGTAGGTGTCCTGGGACAGACCTACGAGCAGTACTTC
-	TRBV6-5	TRBJ1-5	-	CASSYREGGRSYRCQPQHF	TGTGCCAGCAGTTACCGCGAGGGGGGGCGTAGTTATCGGTGTCAGCCCCAGCATTTT
-	TRBV13	TRBJ2-3	-	CTTGKASTDTQYF	TGTACCACCGGGAAGGCAAGCACAGATACGCAGTATTTT
-	TRBV11-2	TRBJ1-6	-	CDSSLLPSGGHSPLHF	TGTGACAGCAGCTTATTGCCCTCTGGGGGGCACTCACCCCTCCACTTT
many	TRBV29-1	TRBJ2-1	TRBD2	CSVGVSGSHGEQFF	TGCAGCGTGGGGGTGAGCGGGAGCCATGGTGAGCAGTTCTTC
-	TRBV6-5	TRBJ1-1	-	CASSSLGRDTEVFF	TGTGCCAGCAGTAGCCTGGGCCGGGACACTGAAGTTTTCTTT
-	TRBV14	TRBJ2-3	-	CASSELGGEITYRQYF	TGTGCCAGCAGCGAGTTGGGTGGGGAAATCACATATAGGCAGTATTTT
many	TRBV6-1	TRBJ2-1	-	CASSEGKANEQFF	TGTGCCAGCAGTGAGGGGAAGGCCAATGAGCAGTTCTTC
once	TRBV28	TRBJ2-1	-	CASNKVQGGGQFF	TGTGCCAGCAATAAGGTACAGGGAGGTGGGCAGTTCTTC
-	TRBV11-2	TRBJ2-1	-	CANSRTITEGYNDQFF	TGTGCCAACAGCCGAACCATTACTGAGGGCTACAATGATCAGTTCTTC
many	TRBV7-9	TRBJ2-7	-	CASSLGGIEQYF	TGTGCCAGCAGCTTAGGGGGGATCGAGCAGTACTTC
-	TRBV5-1	TRBJ1-1	-	CASSSKSRNILNTEAFF	TGCGCCAGCAGTTCGAAGTCCCGGAACATACTGAACACTGAAGCTTTCTTT
once	TRBV4-1	TRBJ2-1	TRBD1	CVSSQPAPRTGSNNEQFF	TGCGTCAGCAGCCAACCAGCCCCCAGGACAGGGTCGAATAATGAGCAGTTCTTC
-	TRBV11-2	TRBJ1-2	-	CTSSLGLHYGYTF	TGTACTAGCAGCTTAGGGCTCCACTATGGCTACACCTTC
-	TRBV7-9	TRBJ1-1	TRBD1	CVSSLIGQGAGAGAFF	TGTGTCAGCAGCTTAATCGGACAGGGGGCCGGCGCTGGAGCTTTCTTT
many	TRBV20-1	TRBJ2-3	TRBD2	CSASLLAYQGTDTQYF	TGCAGTGCTAGCCTACTAGCGTATCAGGGCACAGATACGCAGTATTTT
many	TRBV20-1	TRBJ1-4	-	CSARTAREKLFF	TGCAGTGCTAGAACGGCACGGGAAAAACTGTTTTTT
-	TRBV4-2	TRBJ2-7	-	CVSSRAISVPSYEQYF	TGTGTCAGCAGCCGAGCCATTAGCGTCCCTTCCTACGAGCAGTACTTC
-	TRBV12-3/TRBV12-4	TRBJ2-1	-	CASSSRVEPHIEQFF	TGTGCCAGCAGTTCGAGAGTGGAACCGCACATTGAGCAGTTCTTC
-	TRBV29-1	TRBJ2-7	TRBD1	CGVATGGPYEQYF	TGCGGCGTTGCGACAGGGGGCCCCTACGAGCAGTACTTT
many	TRBV30	TRBJ2-5	TRBD1	CAWSVRDREWETQYF	TGTGCCTGGAGTGTACGTGACAGGGAATGGGAGACCCAGTACTTC
-	TRBV6-6	TRBJ2-7	-	CASSYPTRRGIYEQYF	TGTGCCAGCAGTTACCCTACAAGGAGGGGTATTTACGAGCAGTACTTC
few	TRBV5-1	TRBJ2-5	-	CASSLDETQYF	TGCGCCAGCAGCTTGGATGAGACCCAGTACTTC
many	TRBV20-1	TRBJ2-5	-	CSATATQQETQYF	TGCAGTGCAACTGCGACCCAACAAGAGACCCAGTACTTC
many	TRBV15	TRBJ1-1	-	CATSTTAGANTEAFF	TGTGCCACCAGCACAACGGCCGGGGCGAACACTGAAGCTTTCTTT
few	TRBV9	TRBJ2-1	-	CASSESPTSYNEQFF	TGTGCCAGCAGCGAATCGCCAACCTCCTACAATGAGCAGTTCTTC
-	TRBV11-1	TRBJ2-2	TRBD2	CASLNLLAGAAGELFF	TGTGCCAGCCTAAATCTCCTAGCGGGAGCAGCCGGGGAGCTGTTTTTT
-	TRBV11-2	TRBJ1-2	-	CASSRSFGEADGYTF	TGTGCCAGCAGTCGGTCTTTTGGGGAGGCTGACGGCTACACCTTC
-	TRBV12-3/TRBV12-4	TRBJ2-1	-	CASSRADNEQFF	TGTGCCAGCAGCCGCGCCGACAATGAGCAGTTCTTC
few	TRBV6-6	TRBJ1-2	-	CASARYGGYTF	TGTGCCAGTGCGAGGTACGGTGGCTACACCTTC
-	TRBV4-1	TRBJ2-3	TRBD2	CAGSHPGLAGGPFRNTQYF	TGCGCCGGCAGCCACCCGGGACTAGCAGGGGGTCCATTCCGAAATACGCAGTATTTT
few	TRBV11-1	TRBJ2-1	TRBD1	CASSQGAVTWSGQFF	TGTGCCAGTAGTCAGGGGGCTGTGACGTGGAGTGGGCAGTTCTTC
many	TRBV4-2	TRBJ1-4	TRBD1	CASSQGDRGSEKLFF	TGTGCCAGCAGCCAGGGAGACAGGGGGTCTGAAAAACTGTTTTTT
-	TRBV29-1	TRBJ2-7	-	CSVEDGTCLHEQYF	TGCAGCGTTGAGGATGGGACTTGCCTCCACGAGCAGTACTTC
many	TRBV10-2	TRBJ2-5	-	CASSTSLGETQYF	TGCGCCAGTTCTACTAGTCTGGGGGAGACCCAGTACTTC
many	TRBV6-2/TRBV6-3	TRBJ2-7	-	CASSRQGGLSYEQYF	TGTGCCAGCAGCCGGCAGGGCGGTCTTTCCTACGAGCAGTACTTC
-	TRBV12-3/TRBV12-4	TRBJ2-5	-	CASRRGDRGGQETRYF	TGTGCCAGCAGGCGAGGTGACAGGGGAGGGCAAGAGACCCGGTACTTC
once	TRBV29-1	TRBJ1-6	-	CSVQEGGTVNSPIHF	TGCAGCGTTCAAGAAGGGGGGACGGTGAATTCACCCATCCACTTT
few	TRBV20-1	TRBJ2-2	-	CSARDRGNIGELFF	TGTAGTGCTAGAGATAGGGGTAACATCGGGGAGCTGTTTTTT
many	TRBV4-1	TRBJ1-1	-	CASSPTDQDTEAFF	TGCGCCAGCAGCCCAACAGACCAGGACACTGAAGCTTTCTTT
-	TRBV29-1	TRBJ1-1	-	CCAVGQENTEAFF	TGCTGCGCCGTGGGGCAGGAGAACACTGAAGCTTTCTTT
few	TRBV29-1	TRBJ2-1	-	CSVAAGQIHNEQFF	TGTAGCGTTGCCGCGGGACAGATCCACAACGAGCAGTTCTTC
-	TRBV11-1	TRBJ2-7	TRBD1	CASSHKGGSYEQYF	TGTGCCAGCAGCCATAAAGGGGGCAGCTACGAGCAGTACTTC